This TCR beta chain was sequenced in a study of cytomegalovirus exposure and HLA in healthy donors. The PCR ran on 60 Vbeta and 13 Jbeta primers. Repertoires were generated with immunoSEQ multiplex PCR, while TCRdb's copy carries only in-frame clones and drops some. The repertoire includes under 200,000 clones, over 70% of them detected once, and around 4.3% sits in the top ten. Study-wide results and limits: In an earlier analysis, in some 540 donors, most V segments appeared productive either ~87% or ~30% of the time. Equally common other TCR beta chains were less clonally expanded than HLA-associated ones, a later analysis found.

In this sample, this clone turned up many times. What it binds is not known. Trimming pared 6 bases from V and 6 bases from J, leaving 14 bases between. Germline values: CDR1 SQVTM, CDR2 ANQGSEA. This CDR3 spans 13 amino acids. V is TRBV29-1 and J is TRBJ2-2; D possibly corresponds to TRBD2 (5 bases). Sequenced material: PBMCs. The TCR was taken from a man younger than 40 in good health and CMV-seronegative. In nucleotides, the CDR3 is TGCAGCGTACGCGGCTGGGGAGCCGGGGAGCTGTTTTTT. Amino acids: CSVRGWGAGELFF.